This T cell receptor beta chain is drawn from a study of Ad26.COV2.S vaccination and SARS-CoV-2 variants (dated by TCRdb to the early 2020s). For the wider study: Sequencing of the TCRbeta repertoire served to evaluate the specificity and breadth of SARS-CoV-2-reactive T cell receptors following Ad26.COV2.S vaccination. A total of approximately 32 samples were included in the TCR-sequenced set, comprising around 19 Ad26.COV2.S vaccine recipients, 5 placebo recipients and 8 SARS-CoV-2 convalescent individuals. What the study reported, not specific to this receptor: The authors noted that total T cell responses may have been underestimated by the TCR breadth and depth analyses. After vaccination, spike-specific CD8+ and CD4+ T cell responses were reported to show substantial breadth. Non-spike TCR breadth was comparable between vaccine and placebo recipients, consistent with the vaccine containing only spike. Spike-specific TCR breadth was higher in Ad26.COV2.S recipients than in placebo recipients (P = 0.0014).

A distance of 3 bases separates the germline ends of V and J, which lose 3 bases and 0 bases respectively. CDR1 and CDR2, per the germline V gene, are SGHAT and FQNNGV. The CDR3 starts with the cysteine, ends with the phenylalanine, and has 13 residues. This entry keeps only the CDR3 DNA: 39 bases, framed from base 1. The immunoSEQ Assay was the method used to sequence TCRbeta CDR3 regions. After extraction, genomic DNA underwent amplification by bias-controlled multiplex PCR, followed by high-throughput sequencing. As for the original processing: To quantify the absolute abundance of every unique TCRbeta CDR3 region, sequences were collapsed and filtered. T cell fraction was estimated by normalizing TCRbeta template counts to usable DNA, with usable DNA measured through amplification of reference genes found in all nucleated cells. Repertoire TCRs were annotated as SARS-CoV-2-specific when V gene, CDR3 amino acid sequence and J gene were exactly matched to a known reactive TCR set. The reference SARS-CoV-2 TCR set was obtained from MIRA and was filtered for enrichment in COVID-19-positive ImmuneCODE repertoires, whereby public or cross-reactive TCRs were removed. Drawing on the MIRA antigens, annotated TCRs were analysed further at the level of specific ORF or position within ORF. Depth was the summed frequency of annotated unique rearrangements, while breadth was defined as annotated unique rearrangements over total unique productive rearrangements. Two-sided Wilcoxon rank-sum tests were applied when comparing TCR breadth between groups. Drawn from immuneACCESS, this table holds only the in-frame rearrangements with V and J called that TCRdb kept. Clones are partly lost; checked studies trace under half to an unresolved V gene and leave the rest unexplained. V and J calls and clone size follow that table, whereas D and trimming were derived from the DNA. This sample gives about 350,000 clones in total; about 92% of them show up just once. The ten biggest clones cover about 3.9% of the sample.

A remark on this clone: What antigen it recognizes has not been identified. Base-call qualities are not available, and no considerably larger clone is one nucleotide away.

Explained via the paper, the time point label denotes: individuals recovered from natural SARS-CoV-2 infection. The V and J segments used are TRBV11-2 and TRBJ1-5, with no confidently assigned D gene. This TCR derives from a human donor who had recovered from COVID-19. Sequencing was performed on peripheral blood, taken after recovery from COVID-19. CDR3 protein: CASSLDSNQPQHF. The nucleotide sequence reads TGTGCCAGCAGCTTGGATAGCAATCAGCCCCAGCATTTT.